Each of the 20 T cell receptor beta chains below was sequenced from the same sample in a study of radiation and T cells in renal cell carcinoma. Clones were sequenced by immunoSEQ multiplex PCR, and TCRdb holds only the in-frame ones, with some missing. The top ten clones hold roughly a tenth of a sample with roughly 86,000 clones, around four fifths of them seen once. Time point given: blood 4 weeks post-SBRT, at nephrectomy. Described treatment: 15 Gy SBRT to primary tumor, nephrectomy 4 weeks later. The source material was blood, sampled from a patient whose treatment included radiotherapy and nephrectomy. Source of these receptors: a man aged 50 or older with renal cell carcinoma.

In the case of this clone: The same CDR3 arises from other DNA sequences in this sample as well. This CDR3 reads CASSYSGREAFF. The CDR3 coding sequence is TGTGCCAGCAGTTACTCTGGCAGGGAAGCTTTCTTT. This sequence joins TRBV6-5 and TRBJ1-1; D uncertain. The CDR3 sequence is 12 residues long. With 0 bases removed from V and 8 bases from J, the gap between germline ends came to 7 bases. Germline V lookup: CDR1 MNHEY, CDR2 SVGAGI.

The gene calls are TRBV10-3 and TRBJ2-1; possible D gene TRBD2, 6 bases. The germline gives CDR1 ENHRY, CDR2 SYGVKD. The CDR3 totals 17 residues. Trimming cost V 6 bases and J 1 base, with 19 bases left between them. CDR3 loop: CAISPSGRGSSYNEQFF. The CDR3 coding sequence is TGTGCCATCAGCCCTTCCGGACGGGGGAGTTCCTACAATGAGCAGTTCTTC.

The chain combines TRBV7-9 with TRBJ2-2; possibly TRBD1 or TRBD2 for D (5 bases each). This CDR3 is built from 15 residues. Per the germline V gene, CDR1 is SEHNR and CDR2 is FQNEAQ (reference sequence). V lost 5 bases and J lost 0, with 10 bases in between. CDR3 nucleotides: TGTGCCAGCAGCCCGGGACCGTCGAACACCGGGGAGCTGTTTTTT. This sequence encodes CASSPGPSNTGELFF.

CDR3 DNA: TGTGCCAGCAGTTACTGGCGGCAGGGGGGTTCACCCCTCCACTTT. It specifies CASSYWRQGGSPLHF. The V call is TRBV6-5, the J call TRBJ1-6, with TRBD1 matching over 7 bases. The ends lost 1 base at V and 9 bases at J; junction bases unmatched: 6. The V gene's germline CDR1 is MNHEY and CDR2 SVGAGI. The CDR3 runs to 15 residues.

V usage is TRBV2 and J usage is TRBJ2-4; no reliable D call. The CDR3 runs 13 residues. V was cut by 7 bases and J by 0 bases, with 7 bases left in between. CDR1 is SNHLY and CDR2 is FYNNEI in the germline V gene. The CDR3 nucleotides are TGTGCCAGCAATCAGTTAGCCAAAAACATTCAGTACTTC. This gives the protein CASNQLAKNIQYF.

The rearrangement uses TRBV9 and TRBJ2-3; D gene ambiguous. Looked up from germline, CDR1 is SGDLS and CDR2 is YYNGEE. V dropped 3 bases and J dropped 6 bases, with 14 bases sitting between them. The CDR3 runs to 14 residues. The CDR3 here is CASSDRDSRDTQYF. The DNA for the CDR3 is TGTGCCAGCAGCGATCGAGATAGCAGGGATACGCAGTATTTT.

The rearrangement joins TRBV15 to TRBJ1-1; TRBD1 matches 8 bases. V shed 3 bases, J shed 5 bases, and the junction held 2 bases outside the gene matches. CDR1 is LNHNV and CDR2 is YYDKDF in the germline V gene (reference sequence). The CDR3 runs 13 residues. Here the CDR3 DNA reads TGTGCCACCAGCAGTTACAGGGGGACTGAAGCTTTCTTT. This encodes CATSSYRGTEAFF.

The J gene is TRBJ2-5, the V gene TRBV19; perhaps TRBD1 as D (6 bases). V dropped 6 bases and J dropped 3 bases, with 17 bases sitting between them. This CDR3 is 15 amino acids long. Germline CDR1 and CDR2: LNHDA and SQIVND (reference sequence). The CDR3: CASSPLGQNEETQYF. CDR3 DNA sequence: TGTGCCAGTAGCCCCTTAGGACAGAACGAAGAGACCCAGTACTTC.

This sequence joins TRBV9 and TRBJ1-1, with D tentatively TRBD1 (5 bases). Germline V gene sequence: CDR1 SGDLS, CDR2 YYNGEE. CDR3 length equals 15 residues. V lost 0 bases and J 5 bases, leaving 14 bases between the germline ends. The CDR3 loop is CASSVGIPGGTEAFF. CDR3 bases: TGTGCCAGCAGCGTAGGGATCCCGGGGGGGACTGAAGCTTTCTTT.

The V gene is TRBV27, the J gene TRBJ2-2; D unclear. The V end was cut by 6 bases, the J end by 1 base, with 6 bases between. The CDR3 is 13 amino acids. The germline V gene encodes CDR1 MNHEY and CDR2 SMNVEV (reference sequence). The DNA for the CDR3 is TGTGCCAGCAGAAGACAGAACACCGGGGAGCTGTTTTTT. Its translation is CASRRQNTGELFF.

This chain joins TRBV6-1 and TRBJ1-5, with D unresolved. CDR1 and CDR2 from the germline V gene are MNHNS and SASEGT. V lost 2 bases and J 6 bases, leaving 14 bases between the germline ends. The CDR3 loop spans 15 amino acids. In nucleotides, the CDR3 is TGTGCCAGCAGTGAAAGTAATTGGGGAGGTCAGCCCCAGCATTTT. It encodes CASSESNWGGQPQHF.

The CDR3 spells CSVGQGTDTQYF. DNA of the CDR3: TGCAGCGTGGGACAGGGCACAGATACGCAGTATTTT. This chain joins TRBV29-1 and TRBJ2-3; 8 bases match TRBD1. This CDR3 is 12 amino acids long. Trimming took 6 bases from V and 1 from J; bases not matched to a gene: 0. Germline assignment: CDR1 SQVTM and CDR2 ANQGSEA.

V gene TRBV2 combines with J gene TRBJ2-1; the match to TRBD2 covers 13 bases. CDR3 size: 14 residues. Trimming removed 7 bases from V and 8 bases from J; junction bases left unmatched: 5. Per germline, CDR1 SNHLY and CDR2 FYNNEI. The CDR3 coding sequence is TGTGCCAGCACTATAGGACTAGCGGGAGATGAGCAGTTCTTC. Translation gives CASTIGLAGDEQFF.

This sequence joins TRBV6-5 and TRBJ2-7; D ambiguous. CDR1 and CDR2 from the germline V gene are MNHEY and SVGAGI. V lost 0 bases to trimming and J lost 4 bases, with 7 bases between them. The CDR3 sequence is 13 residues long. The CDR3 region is CASSYSTGYEQYF. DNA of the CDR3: TGTGCCAGCAGTTACTCGACGGGTTACGAGCAGTACTTC.

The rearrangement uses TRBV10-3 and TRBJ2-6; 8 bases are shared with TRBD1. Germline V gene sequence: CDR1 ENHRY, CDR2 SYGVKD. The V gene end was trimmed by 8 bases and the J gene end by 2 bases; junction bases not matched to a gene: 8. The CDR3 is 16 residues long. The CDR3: CAIPGGAKTGANVLTF. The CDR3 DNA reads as TGTGCCATCCCAGGGGGCGCTAAAACTGGGGCCAACGTCCTGACTTTC.

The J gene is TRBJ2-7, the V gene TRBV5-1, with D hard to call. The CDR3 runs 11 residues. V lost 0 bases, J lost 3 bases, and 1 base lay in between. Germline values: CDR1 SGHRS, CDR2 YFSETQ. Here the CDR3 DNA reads TGCGCCAGCAGCTTGGACTACGAGCAGTACTTC. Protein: CASSLDYEQYF.

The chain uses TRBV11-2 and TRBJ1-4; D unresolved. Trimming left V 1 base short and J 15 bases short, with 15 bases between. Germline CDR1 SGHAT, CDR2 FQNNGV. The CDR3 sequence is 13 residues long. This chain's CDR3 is CASSLVRPGEVFF. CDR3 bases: TGTGCCAGCAGCTTAGTAAGGCCAGGCGAGGTGTTTTTT.

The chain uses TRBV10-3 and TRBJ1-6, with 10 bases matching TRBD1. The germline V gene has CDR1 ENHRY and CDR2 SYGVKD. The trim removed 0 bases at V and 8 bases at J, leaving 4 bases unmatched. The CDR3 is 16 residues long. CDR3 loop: CAISESGQGHDSPLHF. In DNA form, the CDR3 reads TGTGCCATCAGTGAGTCGGGACAGGGGCACGATTCACCCCTCCACTTT.

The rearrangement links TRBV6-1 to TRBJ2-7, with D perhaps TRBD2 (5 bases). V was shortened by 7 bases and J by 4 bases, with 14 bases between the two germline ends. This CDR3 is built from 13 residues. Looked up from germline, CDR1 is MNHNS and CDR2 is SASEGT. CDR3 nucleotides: TGTGCCAGCACCCGACAAGGAGGTTACGAGCAGTACTTC. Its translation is CASTRQGGYEQYF.

CDR3 nucleotides: TGTGCCAGCAGCGTAGTGAACGATAGGGAGACCCAGTACTTC. Amino acids: CASSVVNDRETQYF. The V gene is TRBV9, the J gene TRBJ2-5; no definite D call. Trimming took off 0 bases at V and 5 bases at J, with 11 bases between the two ends. Per the germline V gene, CDR1 is SGDLS and CDR2 is YYNGEE. This CDR3 contains 14 residues.